This T cell receptor (beta chain) was found in a study of T cells in Graves' hyperthyroidism and ophthalmopathy. The overall study: Before treatment of any kind, peripheral blood was taken at initial diagnosis.

Amplified TCR beta CDR3 regions came from RNA transcripts. When the TCR CDR3 underwent first-round RT-PCR, the HTBI primer set was used. TCRdb re-analysed the multiplex PCR reads in MiXCR, keeping a single row per CDR3 protein. The table has 350,000 to 400,000 distinct CDR3 sequences, 14% seen once; the top ten hold approximately 10%. Stable Graves' hyperthyroidism denoted no ophthalmopathy progression over 18 months. The study excluded patients with uncontrolled infection, other autoimmune disease, pregnancy or lactation. CDR3 length equals 17 residues. V lost 4 bases to trimming and J lost 1 base, with 14 bases between them. Germline CDR1 and CDR2: MGHRA and YSYEKL. This clonotype was observed a few times.

Sequencing used blood. The clonotype comes from a woman aged 60-75 years with Graves' hyperthyroidism. V gene TRBV4-1 combines with J gene TRBJ2-6; no clear D. In nucleotides, the CDR3 is TGCGCCAGCAGCCCCGGATTTGTGGTATCTGGGGCCAACGTCCTGACTTTC. Protein: CASSPGFVVSGANVLTF.